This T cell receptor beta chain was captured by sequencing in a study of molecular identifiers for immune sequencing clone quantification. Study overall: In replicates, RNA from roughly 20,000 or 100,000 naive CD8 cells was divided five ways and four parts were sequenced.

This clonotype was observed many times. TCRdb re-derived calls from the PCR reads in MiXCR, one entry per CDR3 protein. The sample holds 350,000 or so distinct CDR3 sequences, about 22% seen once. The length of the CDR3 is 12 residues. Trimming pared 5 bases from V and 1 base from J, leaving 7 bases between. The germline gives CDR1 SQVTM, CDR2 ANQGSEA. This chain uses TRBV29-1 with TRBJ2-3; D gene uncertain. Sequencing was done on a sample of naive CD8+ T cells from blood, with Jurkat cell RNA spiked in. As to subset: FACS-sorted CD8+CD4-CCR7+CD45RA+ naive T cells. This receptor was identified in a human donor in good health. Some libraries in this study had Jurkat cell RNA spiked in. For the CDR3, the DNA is TGCAGCGTTTCGGACCGCACAGATACGCAGTATTTT. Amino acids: CSVSDRTDTQYF.